The sequence of this T cell receptor (beta chain) was determined in a study of OX40 agonist ivuxolimab in advanced cancers. Study at large: Enrolled patients in dose escalation had cancers that were hepatocellular carcinoma, melanoma, renal cell or head and neck cancer. Enrollees could have had prior anti-PD-1, anti-PD-L1 or anti-CTLA-4 therapy, which about 40% had received.

Study-wide findings and caveats: CD8+ T cells (on average) carried more expanded clones than CD4+ T cells. Not determined was the antigen specificity of the expanded peripheral T cells.

The length of the CDR3 is 16 residues. Germline CDR1 is SGHRS and CDR2 is YFSETQ. J was trimmed by 5 bases and V by 4 bases; bases with no gene match: 10. TCRdb's copy holds only in-frame clones and misses some; the assay was immunoSEQ multiplex PCR. The sample records 30,000 to 45,000 clones, more than 70% being singletons. Of note for this clone: What it binds is not known.

The J gene is TRBJ2-1, the V gene TRBV5-1; 9 positions match TRBD2. The input for sequencing was CD4+ or CD8+ T cells sorted from blood, taken in a trial of the OX40 agonist ivuxolimab. This clonotype originated in an adult with an advanced solid tumor such as melanoma, head and neck, liver or kidney cancer. CDR3 nucleotides: TGCGCCAGCAGCCGTAGCGGGAGTGCCCTTAACAATGAGCAGTTCTTC. It is translated as CASSRSGSALNNEQFF.